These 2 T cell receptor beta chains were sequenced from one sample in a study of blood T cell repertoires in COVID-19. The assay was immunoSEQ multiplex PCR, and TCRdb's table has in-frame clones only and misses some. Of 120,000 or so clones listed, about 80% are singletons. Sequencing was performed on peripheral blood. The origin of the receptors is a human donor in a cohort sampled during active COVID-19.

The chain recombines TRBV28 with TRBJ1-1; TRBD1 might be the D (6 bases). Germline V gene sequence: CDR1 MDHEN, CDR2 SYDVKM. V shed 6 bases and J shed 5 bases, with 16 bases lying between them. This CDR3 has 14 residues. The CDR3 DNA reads TGTGCCAGCAGAGAAGGGGGTCCGGGGACTGAAGCTTTCTTT. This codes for CASREGGPGTEAFF.

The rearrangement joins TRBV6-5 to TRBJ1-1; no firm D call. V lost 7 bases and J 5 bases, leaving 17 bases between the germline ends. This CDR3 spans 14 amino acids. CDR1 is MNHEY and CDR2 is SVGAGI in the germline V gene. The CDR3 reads CASMQEGGTTEAFF. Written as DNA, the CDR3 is TGTGCCAGCATGCAGGAGGGCGGAACGACTGAAGCTTTCTTT.